These 14 T cell receptor beta chains came from one sample sequenced in a study of shared clonotypes between healthy human individuals. This table comes from immunoSEQ multiplex PCR, and its TCRdb copy is limited to in-frame clones, with some not included. This table has 980,000 or so clones, roughly 72% appearing once. What was sequenced was memory CD4+ T cells sorted from blood. The subset here: CD45RA-negative fraction. The origin of the receptors is a young man in good health.

The V gene is TRBV5-1, the J gene TRBJ2-7, with D possibly matching TRBD1 (6 bases). The CDR3 has 16 amino acids. Looked up from germline, CDR1 is SGHRS and CDR2 is YFSETQ. V was clipped by 7 bases and J by 2 bases, with 22 bases between them. The CDR3, as DNA: TGCGCCAGCGCCAGGGACACAGCTGGGCGTCCCTACGAGCAGTACTTC. It specifies CASARDTAGRPYEQYF.

This clone was found once. This chain connects TRBV5-6 to TRBJ1-3, with no clear D. This CDR3 is built from 15 residues. V lost 2 bases, J lost 0 bases, and 9 bases lay in between. In germline, CDR1 is SGHDT, CDR2 YYEEEE. In nucleotides, the CDR3 is TGTGCCAGCAGCTTTGGGTTGCACTCTGGAAACACCATATATTTT. Translating it yields CASSFGLHSGNTIYF. Looking up the rest from reference TRBV5-6 and TRBJ1-3 gives the full variable domain: DAGVTQSPTHLIKTRGQQVTLRCSPKSGHDTVSWYQQALGQGPQFIFQYYEEEERQRGNFPDRFSGHQFPNYSSELNVNALLLGDSALYLCASSFGLHSGNTIYFGEGSWLTVV.

With respect to this clone: A read error likely explains this, since a far larger clone differs by one base. The chain combines TRBV9 with TRBJ1-1; TRBD1 is a possible D gene (6 bases). The CDR3 length is 16 residues. The germline gives CDR1 SGDLS, CDR2 YYNGEE. V lost 0 bases to trimming and J lost 5 bases, with 17 bases between them. CDR3 coding DNA: TGTGCCAGCAGCGTAGAAAGAGGGGGATATGGGACTGAAGCTTTCTTT. Translating gives CASSVERGGYGTEAFF.

This CDR3 reads CAWSGQGGNAFF. The CDR3 DNA reads TGTGCCTGGAGTGGACAGGGAGGAAATGCTTTCTTT. The chain employs TRBV30 and TRBJ1-1; TRBD1 matches at 7 bases. This CDR3 is 12 amino acids long. Germline CDR1 GTSNPN, CDR2 SVGIG (reference sequence). V lost 1 base to trimming and J lost 11 bases; unmatched junction nucleotides: 7.

The chain uses TRBV6-6 and TRBJ1-6; possible D gene TRBD1, 6 bases. Trimming took off 2 bases at V and 9 bases at J, with 17 bases between the two ends. This CDR3 comprises 16 residues. The germline V gene encodes CDR1 MNHNY and CDR2 SVGAGI (reference sequence). The CDR3 sequence: CASSYGWQGLGSPLHF. CDR3 DNA sequence: TGTGCCAGCAGTTACGGATGGCAGGGGTTGGGTTCACCCCTCCACTTT.

The genes are TRBV4-3 and TRBJ1-2; D not resolved. Between the trimmed V and J ends, which lost 0 bases and 1 base, there was a span of 9 bases. The germline gives CDR1 LGHNA, CDR2 YSLEER. This CDR3 has 15 amino acids. Written as DNA, the CDR3 is TGCGCCAGCAGCCAAGAAATCCGGGGTAACTATGGCTACACCTTC. Translated, it gives CASSQEIRGNYGYTF.

This clone was picked up many times. The chain recombines TRBV7-8 with TRBJ2-1; TRBD2 agrees at 10 bases. Germline V gene lookup returns CDR1 SGHVS and CDR2 FQNEAQ. This CDR3 spans 15 amino acids. The V and J ends lost 5 bases and 6 bases, in that order; junction bases with no gene match: 7. As DNA, the CDR3 is TGTGCCAGCAGCGTTGGACTAGCGGAGGGCAATGAGCAGTTCTTC. Translating gives CASSVGLAEGNEQFF.

This chain connects TRBV29-1 to TRBJ2-1, with 9 bases lining up with TRBD1. J lost 8 bases, V lost 6 bases, and 8 bases had no gene match. CDR1 is SQVTM and CDR2 is ANQGSEA in the germline V gene. The CDR3 length is 13 residues. In nucleotides, the CDR3 is TGCAGCGTATTGGGACAGGGCCTCGATGAGCAGTTCTTC. Its protein product is CSVLGQGLDEQFF.

The V and J genes are TRBV30 and TRBJ1-5; perhaps TRBD1 as D (6 bases). The CDR3 length is 16 residues. V lost 4 bases and J 2 bases, leaving 18 bases between the germline ends. Germline loops: CDR1 GTSNPN, CDR2 SVGIG (reference sequence). The CDR3 region is CAWTPRLTGGNQPQHF. For the CDR3, the DNA is TGTGCCTGGACCCCACGCTTGACAGGCGGCAATCAGCCCCAGCATTTT.

The rearrangement joins TRBV10-2 to TRBJ1-1; D is unresolved. The CDR3 contains 15 residues. Trimming took off 1 base at V and 0 bases at J, with 9 bases between the two ends. CDR1 WSHSY and CDR2 SAAADI come from the germline V gene. DNA for the CDR3: TGCGCCAGCAGTGAGTGGAAGACAATGAACACTGAAGCTTTCTTT. Translation gives CASSEWKTMNTEAFF.

The chain is built from TRBV4-3 and TRBJ2-5, with 10 bases matching TRBD2. V was clipped by 1 base and J by 6 bases; unmatched bases: 5. The CDR3 covers 15 residues. Per germline, CDR1 LGHNA and CDR2 YSLEER. Here the CDR3 reads CASSQVASGSQTQYF. The CDR3, as DNA: TGCGCCAGCAGCCAAGTAGCTAGCGGGAGTCAGACCCAGTACTTC.

V gene TRBV7-9 combines with J gene TRBJ2-3; no clear D gene. This CDR3 is 12 amino acids long. The V end lost 4 bases, the J end lost 2 bases, and 4 bases lay between the germline ends. Germline CDR1 and CDR2: SEHNR and FQNEAQ (reference sequence). Here the CDR3 reads CASSWDTDTQYF. As DNA, the CDR3 is TGTGCCAGCAGCTGGGACACAGATACGCAGTATTTT.

The chain uses TRBV2 and TRBJ2-3; 13 bases agree with TRBD2. The J segment lost 8 bases and the V segment lost 4 bases, leaving 12 bases of the junction unmatched. Germline CDR1 reads SNHLY; CDR2 reads FYNNEI. The CDR3 is 17 amino acids. This CDR3 is CASSASGTSGVRGTQYF. CDR3 DNA sequence: TGTGCCAGCAGTGCTTCCGGGACTAGCGGGGTGCGGGGTACGCAGTATTTT. Full variable domain (outside the CDR3, taken from reference TRBV2 and TRBJ2-3): EPEVTQTPSHQVTQMGQEVILRCVPISNHLYFYWYRQILGQKVEFLVSFYNNEISEKSEIFDDQFSVERPDGSNFTLKIRSTKLEDSAMYFCASSASGTSGVRGTQYFGPGTRLTVL.

The rearrangement links TRBV29-1 to TRBJ2-2; weak D call: TRBD2 (6 bases). From germline, CDR1 is SQVTM and CDR2 ANQGSEA. The CDR3 has 16 amino acids. Deletions cut 7 bases from V and 2 bases from J, with 20 bases between. The DNA of the CDR3 is TGCAGCGGATCAAAACCCGGGACTGGCAACACCGGGGAGCTGTTTTTT. Its translation: CSGSKPGTGNTGELFF.